The 30 T cell receptor beta chains below all came from one sample that was sequenced in a study of blood T cell repertoires in COVID-19. Measured with immunoSEQ multiplex PCR; TCRdb has only the in-frame clones, and not every one. This sample has nearly 350,000 clones, with about 90% found just once. Sequences were obtained from peripheral blood. These receptors were taken from a woman in her fifties or sixties with COVID-19, enrolled during active disease.

This chain joins TRBV28 and TRBJ2-1; 7 nucleotides line up with TRBD2. Germline V gives CDR1 MDHEN, CDR2 SYDVKM. The CDR3 runs 13 residues. The V and J ends lost 3 bases and 8 bases, in that order; junction bases with no gene match: 4. This CDR3 reads CASSLAGVDEQFF. As DNA, the CDR3 is TGTGCCAGCAGTTTGGCGGGAGTGGATGAGCAGTTCTTC.

DNA of the CDR3: TGTGCCAGCAGCCCGTTAGCGGGAATGAACCTCTTCGAGCAGTACTTC. Translated: CASSPLAGMNLFEQYF. The V call is TRBV11-2, the J call TRBJ2-7; 8 nucleotides agree with TRBD2. J gave up 6 bases and V 5 bases, and 15 bases lay outside the gene matches. CDR3 length equals 16 residues. In germline, CDR1 is SGHAT, CDR2 FQNNGV.

The chain carries TRBV7-3 and TRBJ2-7; possible D gene TRBD1, 6 bases. The V end was cut by 3 bases, the J end by 5 bases, with 11 bases between. Per germline, CDR1 SGHTA and CDR2 FQGTGA. The CDR3 spans 13 residues. DNA of the CDR3: TGTGCCAGCAGCTTGTACAGGGCCGACGAGCAGTACTTC. It encodes CASSLYRADEQYF.

In this sample, this clone turned up once. V and J are TRBV19 and TRBJ1-5; D ambiguous. CDR3 size: 15 residues. Trimming shortened V by 5 bases and J by 3 bases, and 14 bases separated the two germline ends. From germline, CDR1 is LNHDA and CDR2 SQIVND (reference sequence). CDR3 amino acids: CASSSGGSYNQPQHF. The CDR3 bases are TGTGCCAGTAGTTCCGGTGGGAGTTACAATCAGCCCCAGCATTTT.

The V gene is TRBV20-1, the J gene TRBJ2-7, with a tentative D call TRBD2 (5 bases). The V and J ends lost 3 bases and 3 bases respectively, with 9 bases between them. The CDR3 covers 12 residues. Germline V gene data show CDR1 as DFQATT and CDR2 as SNEGSKA (reference sequence). CDR3 region: CSASLSGYEQYF. In nucleotides, the CDR3 is TGCAGTGCTAGTCTCAGCGGCTACGAGCAGTACTTC.

The chain is built from TRBV14 and TRBJ1-1; D gene uncertain. V lost 4 bases to trimming and J lost 0 bases, with 9 bases between them. The CDR3 spans 14 residues. The germline V gene encodes CDR1 SGHDN and CDR2 FVKESK. CDR3 amino acids: CASSLAGMNTEAFF. The CDR3 nucleotides read TGTGCCAGCAGCCTGGCGGGAATGAACACTGAAGCTTTCTTT.

The chain has TRBV6-1 and TRBJ1-5, with D uncertain. CDR1 MNHNS and CDR2 SASEGT come from the germline V gene. Trimming removed 3 bases from V and 5 bases from J, with 5 bases in between. The length of the CDR3 is 12 residues. The CDR3 DNA reads as TGTGCCAGCAGTGAGGGCGATCAGCCCCAGCATTTT. Translation: CASSEGDQPQHF.

The chain carries TRBV4-1 and TRBJ1-4; D uncertain. This CDR3 is built from 15 residues. Per germline, CDR1 MGHRA and CDR2 YSYEKL. V lost 1 base, J lost 7 bases, and 13 bases lay in between. The CDR3 sequence is CASSQGPGSPEKLFF. Here the CDR3 DNA reads TGCGCCAGCAGCCAAGGCCCGGGTTCACCTGAAAAACTGTTTTTT.

The chain combines TRBV7-8 with TRBJ2-3; perhaps TRBD2 as D (6 bases). Trimming removed 8 bases at V and 2 bases at J, with 14 bases between. The CDR3 runs 14 residues. Germline values: CDR1 SGHVS, CDR2 FQNEAQ. The CDR3 loop reads CASALSGVTDTQYF. CDR3 DNA sequence: TGTGCCAGCGCGCTTAGCGGAGTCACAGATACGCAGTATTTT.

This clone occurred a few times. V and J are TRBV12-5 and TRBJ1-2; 7 bases agree with TRBD1. Germline CDR1 and CDR2: LGHNT and FRNRAP. The CDR3 covers 15 residues. With 0 bases clipped from V and 6 bases from J, the junction kept 7 bases outside the gene matches. The CDR3 protein is CASGLVGKQGNGYTF. The CDR3 nucleotides are TGTGCTAGTGGTTTGGTGGGGAAACAGGGGAATGGCTACACCTTC.

This chain connects TRBV9 to TRBJ1-2, with 9 bases aligning to TRBD1. CDR3 length: 14 amino acids. With 5 bases clipped from V and 6 bases from J, the junction kept 8 bases outside the gene matches. Germline values: CDR1 SGDLS, CDR2 YYNGEE. The CDR3: CASRDIQGANGYTF. For the CDR3, the DNA is TGTGCCAGCAGGGATATACAGGGGGCGAATGGCTACACCTTC.

DNA for the CDR3: TGTGCCACCAGTGATTTGATTCGGAGGAGTCCTAACTATGGCTACACCTTC. Translating it yields CATSDLIRRSPNYGYTF. The rearrangement uses TRBV24-1 and TRBJ1-2, with unresolved D. Per the germline V gene, CDR1 is KGHDR and CDR2 is SFDVKD. V gave up 0 bases and J gave up 0 bases, with 13 bases separating them. This CDR3 comprises 17 residues.

This sequence joins TRBV30 and TRBJ2-5; 11 bases map to TRBD2. CDR3 length: 18 amino acids. With 0 bases clipped from V and 3 bases from J, the junction kept 12 bases outside the gene matches. Germline assignment: CDR1 GTSNPN and CDR2 SVGIG (reference sequence). CDR3 loop: CAWSVGRPGTSGKETQYF. CDR3 in DNA: TGTGCCTGGAGTGTCGGCAGACCCGGGACTAGCGGAAAAGAGACCCAGTACTTC.

The V call is TRBV6-5, the J call TRBJ1-6, with D maybe TRBD1 (5 bases). The V end was cut by 5 bases, the J end by 7 bases, with 6 bases between. Germline CDR1 is MNHEY and CDR2 is SVGAGI. The CDR3 spans 12 residues. The CDR3 protein is CASSRQNSPLHF. In nucleotides, the CDR3 is TGTGCCAGCAGTCGACAGAATTCACCCCTCCACTTT.

The chain uses TRBV3-1 (or the pseudogene TRBV3-2) and TRBJ2-7, with D possibly matching TRBD1 (5 bases). Trimming took 1 base from V and 2 from J, leaving 9 bases between them. CDR3 size: 14 residues. Germline CDR1 and CDR2: LGHDT and YNNKEL (reference sequence). CDR3 sequence reads: CASSQGQKTYEQYF. The CDR3 DNA sequence: TGTGCCAGCAGCCAAGGACAGAAGACCTACGAGCAGTACTTC.

This clone was picked up a small number of times. The chain joins TRBV5-4 to TRBJ2-2; D perhaps matches TRBD2 (6 bases). V was clipped by 4 bases and J by 6 bases, with 13 bases between them. The length of the CDR3 is 14 residues. Germline V gene sequence: CDR1 SGHNT, CDR2 YYREEE (reference sequence). CDR3 nucleotide sequence: TGTGCCAGCAGCCGGCCCGGGGACTCCGGGGAGCTGTTTTTT. Protein product: CASSRPGDSGELFF.

V gene TRBV30 combines with J gene TRBJ2-1; 8 bases are a match to TRBD2. Germline V lookup: CDR1 GTSNPN, CDR2 SVGIG (reference sequence). V dropped 0 bases and J dropped 8; count of bases not matched to a gene: 9. The CDR3 length is 15 residues. CDR3 sequence reads: CAWSVRTSKGHEQFF. In DNA, the CDR3 is TGTGCCTGGAGTGTAAGGACTAGCAAGGGGCATGAGCAGTTCTTC.

V is TRBV5-1 and J is TRBJ2-5, with TRBD2 matching over 15 bases. Germline lookup yields CDR1 SGHRS and CDR2 YFSETQ. The CDR3 runs to 17 residues. Trimming at V came to 3 bases and at J to 2 bases, leaving 5 bases not matched to a gene. CDR3 sequence reads: CASSWGLAGGKQETQYF. The DNA of the CDR3 is TGCGCCAGCAGCTGGGGACTAGCGGGAGGCAAGCAAGAGACCCAGTACTTC.

This sequence joins TRBV19 and TRBJ2-7, with TRBD1 identical over 7 bases. Germline CDR1 LNHDA, CDR2 SQIVND (reference sequence). The CDR3 sequence is 14 residues long. The V gene end was trimmed by 2 bases and the J gene end by 4 bases; junction bases not matched to a gene: 5. CDR3 in amino acids: CASSIRGGLYEQYF. Written as DNA, the CDR3 is TGTGCCAGTAGTATAAGAGGGGGCTTGTACGAGCAGTACTTC.

A single count supports this clone. The V call is TRBV5-1, the J call TRBJ1-2, with D perhaps TRBD1 (6 bases). In germline, CDR1 is SGHRS, CDR2 YFSETQ. This CDR3 is 14 amino acids long. Deletions cut 3 bases from V and 7 bases from J, with 16 bases between. CDR3 loop: CASSSGQPRAGYTF. The DNA of the CDR3 is TGCGCCAGCAGCTCCGGACAGCCGCGGGCTGGCTACACCTTC.

The chain couples TRBV7-9 to TRBJ1-5; 8 nucleotides line up with TRBD1. The CDR3 extends over 14 amino acids. Trimming cost V 6 bases and J 4 bases; bases outside gene matches: 5. CDR1 SEHNR and CDR2 FQNEAQ come from the germline V gene (reference sequence). The CDR3 nucleotides read TGTGCCAGCAGTTCTACAGGGGGAAATCAGCCCCAGCATTTT. The encoded protein is CASSSTGGNQPQHF.

This clone was observed a few times. The genes are TRBV20-1 and TRBJ2-1; D remains unclear. The CDR3 covers 11 residues. V lost 1 base and J 8 bases, leaving 6 bases between the germline ends. Germline CDR1 and CDR2: DFQATT and SNEGSKA (reference sequence). The CDR3 bases are TGCAGTGCTAGAGCGTTTGATGAGCAGTTCTTC. Residues: CSARAFDEQFF.

The V call is TRBV5-1, the J call TRBJ2-7, with 7 bases lining up with TRBD1. The length of the CDR3 is 15 residues. The germline gives CDR1 SGHRS, CDR2 YFSETQ. With 1 base clipped from V and 5 bases from J, the junction kept 9 bases outside the gene matches. The CDR3 is CASSLTGTESHEQYF. The DNA of the CDR3 is TGCGCCAGCAGCTTGACCGGGACAGAGTCCCACGAGCAGTACTTC.

The chain combines TRBV6-2 or TRBV6-3 with TRBJ2-2, with 7 bases lining up with TRBD2. Germline CDR1 MNHEY, CDR2 SVGEGT. J was trimmed by 6 bases and V by 0 bases; bases with no gene match: 7. This CDR3 comprises 16 residues. This CDR3 reads CASSYSASGNSGELFF. For the CDR3, the DNA is TGTGCCAGCAGTTACTCGGCTAGCGGAAACTCCGGGGAGCTGTTTTTT.

The CDR3 region has the DNA TGTGCCAGCTCACCACCTAGCACCCCTGGCTACGAGCAGTACTTC. Amino acids: CASSPPSTPGYEQYF. This rearrangement joins TRBV18 to TRBJ2-7; D call uncertain. The CDR3 is 15 amino acids. From germline, CDR1 is KGHSH and CDR2 LQKENI. The V end lost 0 bases, the J end lost 3 bases, and 12 bases lay between the germline ends. Based on the CDR3 plus reference TRBV18 and TRBJ2-7, the full variable domain is NAGVMQNPRHLVRRRGQEARLRCSPMKGHSHVYWYRQLPEEGLKFMVYLQKENIIDESGMPKERFSAEFPKEGPSILRIQQVVRGDSAAYFCASSPPSTPGYEQYFGPGTRLTVT.

The V call is TRBV5-6, the J call TRBJ1-4, with 7 bases that match TRBD1. The CDR3 contains 17 residues. Germline-derived CDR1 and CDR2 are SGHDT and YYEEEE. With V trimmed by 4 bases and J by 7 bases, 16 bases remained unmatched. CDR3 bases: TGTGCCAGCAGCCCGATGATACAGGGGCGAGACCTTGAAAAACTGTTTTTT. Protein product: CASSPMIQGRDLEKLFF.

In its sample, this clone was seen once. This rearrangement joins TRBV6-5 to TRBJ2-1, with unresolved D. The CDR3 length is 15 residues. V was trimmed by 2 bases and J by 9 bases, leaving 17 bases between them. Germline CDR1 reads MNHEY; CDR2 reads SVGAGI. CDR3 protein: CASSYEGLVGGEQFF. The CDR3 nucleotides read TGTGCCAGCAGTTACGAAGGCCTAGTGGGTGGTGAGCAGTTCTTC.

The chain uses TRBV19 and TRBJ2-7; D gene unclear. This CDR3 region has 14 residues. V dropped 4 bases and J dropped 5 bases, with 15 bases sitting between them. Germline loops: CDR1 LNHDA, CDR2 SQIVND (reference sequence). The CDR3 region is CASSRHQAPHEQYF. As DNA, the CDR3 is TGTGCCAGTAGTAGGCACCAGGCACCCCACGAGCAGTACTTC. The variable domain in full, completed from reference TRBV19 and TRBJ2-7, reads DGGITQSPKYLFRKEGQNVTLSCEQNLNHDAMYWYRQDPGQGLRLIYYSQIVNDFQKGDIAEGYSVSREKKESFPLTVTSAQKNPTAFYLCASSRHQAPHEQYFGPGTRLTVT.

This rearrangement joins TRBV5-1 to TRBJ1-5; TRBD1 agrees at 10 bases. Germline assignment: CDR1 SGHRS and CDR2 YFSETQ. This CDR3 has 14 residues. Trimming removed 4 bases from V and 5 bases from J; junction bases left unmatched: 3. CDR3 sequence (DNA): TGCGCCAGCAGCCCGACAGGGGGCTATCAGCCCCAGCATTTT. Translated, it gives CASSPTGGYQPQHF.

The chain carries TRBV24-1 and TRBJ2-7, with a possible D match to TRBD1 (6 bases). The germline V gene encodes CDR1 KGHDR and CDR2 SFDVKD. Trimming pared 5 bases from V and 0 bases from J, leaving 19 bases between. The CDR3 sequence is 17 residues long. The CDR3 loop is CATSARQGLKSSYEQYF. The CDR3 DNA reads as TGTGCCACCAGTGCCCGGCAGGGGTTGAAAAGCTCCTACGAGCAGTACTTC.